This T cell receptor beta chain was documented in a study of blood T cell repertoires in COVID-19 (dated by TCRdb to the early 2020s). Describing the broader study: Samples from collaborators originated in the United States, Italy and Spain and spanned both the acute and convalescent phases of COVID-19. Sample metadata almost always included a de-identified subject ID, COVID-19 status, age in years and sex. The samples were drawn from the first 160 participants of the ongoing ImmuneRACE study and from 1,254 subjects provided by 6 global collaborators. The repertoires were released in a freely available public database meant as a resource for research on the immune response to SARS-CoV-2. The prospective study material was composed of cDNA or gDNA derived from T cells, B-cell-depleted T cells, or PBMCs. Where available, HLA class I and class II types were taken from metadata supplied by the sample provider and were not determined by assay-based typing. Deeply sampled blood TCRbeta repertoires from subjects exposed to, actively infected with, or recovered from COVID-19 were included in the dataset.

TCRbeta CDR3 regions were amplified from genomic DNA by means of the immunoSEQ Assay, a bias-controlled multiplex PCR. In the source study's methods: Within the assay, amplification of reference gene primers was used to estimate how many nucleated cells each sample contained. To quantify the absolute abundance of each unique TCRbeta CDR3 rearrangement, sequence reads were collapsed and filtered. For each sample, productive Simpson clonality was calculated as the square root of Simpson's diversity index across productive rearrangements. In TCRdb, the immuneACCESS table is reduced to in-frame sequences with V and J assigned. These tables do not hold every clone; where another copy was compared, an unresolved V gene accounts for under half, and the others remain unexplained. V and J calls and clone size are copied from that table; D and trimming were computed from the DNA. The sample table records about 240,000 clones; 88% of these occur just once. Around 0.8% of the sample is in the top ten clones.

In its sample, this clone was seen once. The specificity of this receptor is unknown. No base quality values were provided; no much bigger clone lies one nucleotide off. The paper's findings and limits, for the study overall: How much clinical and demographic metadata was included differed by source and by participant, and the metadata was provided uncurated.

The germline ends are 9 bases apart after V is trimmed by 2 bases and J by 5 bases. The germline V gene (reference sequence) gives CDR1 as MNHEY and CDR2 as SMNVEV. The CDR3 covers 13 residues, taking in both the cysteine and the phenylalanine. Just CDR3 DNA is preserved here, 39 bases in frame from base 1. Each collaborating institution followed its own protocols to collect whole blood in K2EDTA tubes. For TCRbeta analysis, collaborator samples were shipped as frozen whole blood, as isolated PBMCs, or as DNA extracted from either sample type. The receptor comes from a woman aged 25 to 39 with acute or convalescent COVID-19. The sequencing sample was made of peripheral blood. The chain is assembled from TRBV27 and TRBJ2-5, and perhaps TRBD2 as D gene, on 6 matching bases. The bases read TGTGCCAGCAGTTTAACTAGCAGGGAGACCCAGTACTTC. Translated, this is CASSLTSRETQYF.